Shown below are 10 T cell receptor beta chains from a single sample sequenced in a study of beta chain features in type 1 diabetes. Study results and limitations: Shorter TCRB CDR3s, moderately but significantly so, were found in Type 1 diabetes patients in all four CD4+ subsets.

Expressed TCRB transcripts were sequenced, since all the RNA that had been isolated was reverse transcribed. Clones were sequenced by immunoSEQ multiplex PCR, and TCRdb holds only the in-frame ones, with some missing. The sample lists a few hundred thousand clones, around 13% occurring once. No antigen has been identified for these receptors. The sample was naive CD4+ T cells from blood. The receptors here all came from a young man with type 1 diabetes.

This clone was seen a handful of times. V usage is TRBV6-1 and J usage is TRBJ1-5; TRBD1 matches at 7 bases. Germline values: CDR1 MNHNS, CDR2 SASEGT. This CDR3 is 14 amino acids long. V shed 7 bases, J shed 2 bases, and the junction held 5 bases outside the gene matches. CDR3 nucleotides: TGTGCCAGCACCATTGGACAGGGCAATCAGCCCCAGCATTTT. Its translation is CASTIGQGNQPQHF.

The V gene is TRBV2, the J gene TRBJ2-5, with 10 nucleotides matching TRBD1. The CDR3 is 18 residues long. The germline V gene has CDR1 SNHLY and CDR2 FYNNEI. J gave up 0 bases and V 7 bases, and 14 bases lay outside the gene matches. CDR3 amino acids: CASTSGQGTPGYQETQYF. The CDR3 DNA reads TGTGCCAGCACTTCGGGACAGGGGACGCCAGGGTACCAAGAGACCCAGTACTTC.

This chain connects TRBV6-6 to TRBJ2-3; 8 bases match TRBD2. Germline CDR1 reads MNHNY; CDR2 reads SVGAGI (reference sequence). The CDR3 length is 15 residues. Trimming removed 6 bases from V and 1 base from J; junction bases left unmatched: 6. The CDR3 nucleotides are TGTGCCAGCAGGAGCGGGGGACCTGGCACAGATACGCAGTATTTT. Translation: CASRSGGPGTDTQYF.

In this sample, this clone turned up a few times. Written as DNA, the CDR3 is TGTGCCAGCAGCTTGGGCCCAGGGGCCTACAATGAGCAGTTCTTC. Amino acids: CASSLGPGAYNEQFF. This chain uses TRBV5-4 with TRBJ2-1, with a possible D match to TRBD1 (6 bases). The CDR3 is 15 amino acids. The germline V and J ends were trimmed by 0 bases and 2 bases, with 9 bases remaining between them. Germline CDR1 reads SGHNT; CDR2 reads YYREEE (reference sequence).

This clone came up a few times. The chain combines TRBV5-1 with TRBJ2-5; 8 bases agree with TRBD2. The CDR3 has 15 amino acids. The V segment lost 0 bases and the J segment 2 bases; nucleotides outside the gene matches: 3. Germline V gene lookup returns CDR1 SGHRS and CDR2 YFSETQ. The DNA of the CDR3 is TGCGCCAGCAGCTTGGATAGCGGGAAACAAGAGACCCAGTACTTC. It is translated as CASSLDSGKQETQYF.

The chain combines TRBV9 with TRBJ2-1; TRBD2 is a possible D gene (7 bases). Germline CDR1 SGDLS, CDR2 YYNGEE. The V end lost 1 base, the J end lost 5 bases, and 16 bases lay between the germline ends. There are 16 residues in the CDR3. The CDR3 loop reads CASSVSARGPDNEQFF. CDR3 coding DNA: TGTGCCAGCAGCGTATCGGCGCGGGGGCCCGACAATGAGCAGTTCTTC. The full variable domain, in which reference TRBV9 and TRBJ2-1 provide the parts outside the CDR3, is DSGVTQTPKHLITATGQRVTLRCSPRSGDLSVYWYQQSLDQGLQFLIQYYNGEERAKGNILERFSAQQFPDLHSELNLSSLELGDSALYFCASSVSARGPDNEQFFGPGTRLTVL.

The chain uses TRBV27 and TRBJ1-2; 10 positions match TRBD1. The V gene's germline CDR1 is MNHEY and CDR2 SMNVEV (reference sequence). V was clipped by 6 bases and J by 0 bases; unmatched bases: 7. The length of the CDR3 is 16 residues. CDR3 DNA: TGTGCCAGCAGCCCCGCCGGGACAGGGGCTAACTATGGCTACACCTTC. It encodes CASSPAGTGANYGYTF.

The V call is TRBV6-6, the J call TRBJ1-2; D is uncertain. The CDR3 is 11 amino acids. Germline loops: CDR1 MNHNY, CDR2 SVGAGI (reference sequence). Trimming stripped 11 bases from V and 7 bases from J, with 14 bases between. This CDR3 is CAAGEGFGYTF. The CDR3 DNA reads TGTGCCGCCGGGGAGGGATTTGGCTACACCTTC.

This chain uses TRBV5-4 with TRBJ2-1; TRBD1 matches 9 bases. Germline CDR1 reads SGHNT; CDR2 reads YYREEE (reference sequence). With V trimmed by 2 bases and J by 5 bases, 2 bases remained unmatched. This CDR3 region has 14 residues. Here the CDR3 DNA reads TGTGCCAGCAGCTTAGACAGGGGGAACAATGAGCAGTTCTTC. Protein sequence: CASSLDRGNNEQFF.

This clone was seen only a few times. The rearrangement uses TRBV7-2 and TRBJ2-7, with D tentatively TRBD1 (6 bases). V lost 8 bases and J 6 bases, leaving 26 bases between the germline ends. There are 16 residues in the CDR3. Germline CDR1 is SGHTA and CDR2 is FQGNSA. This chain's CDR3 is CASGPGERLLVGEQYF. In DNA, the CDR3 is TGTGCCAGCGGCCCAGGGGAACGTCTTTTGGTGGGCGAGCAGTACTTC.